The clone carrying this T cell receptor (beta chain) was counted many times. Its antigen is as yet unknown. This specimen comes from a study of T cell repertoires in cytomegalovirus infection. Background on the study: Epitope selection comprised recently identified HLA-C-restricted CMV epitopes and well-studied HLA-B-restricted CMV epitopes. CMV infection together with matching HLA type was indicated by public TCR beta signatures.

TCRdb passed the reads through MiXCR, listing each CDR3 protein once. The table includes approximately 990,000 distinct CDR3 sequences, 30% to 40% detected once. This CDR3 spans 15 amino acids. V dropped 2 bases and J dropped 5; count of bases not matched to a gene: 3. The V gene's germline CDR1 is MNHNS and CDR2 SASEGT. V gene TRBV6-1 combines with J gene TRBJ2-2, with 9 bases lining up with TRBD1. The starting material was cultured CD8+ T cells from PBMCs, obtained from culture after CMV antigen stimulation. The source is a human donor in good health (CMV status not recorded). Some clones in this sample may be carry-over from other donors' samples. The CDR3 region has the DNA TGTGCCAGCAGTGAAACAGGGGGCAGGACCGGGGAGCTGTTTTTT. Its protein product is CASSETGGRTGELFF.